The 15 T cell receptor beta chains below all came from one sample that was sequenced in a study of shared clonotypes between healthy human individuals. Repertoires were generated with immunoSEQ multiplex PCR, while TCRdb's copy carries only in-frame clones and drops some. The table lists around 990,000 clones, approximately 75% of them singletons. What was sequenced was memory CD4+ T cells from PBMCs. The sample's subset: CD45RA-negative fraction. The receptors here all came from a man younger than 35 in good health. Some clones in this sample may be carry-over from other donors' samples.

This clone occurred a few times. This chain connects TRBV7-6 to TRBJ2-2, with 11 bases matching TRBD2. Germline assignment: CDR1 SGHVS and CDR2 FNYEAQ. The length of the CDR3 is 18 residues. The J segment lost 4 bases and the V segment lost 4 bases, leaving 11 bases of the junction unmatched. In DNA form, the CDR3 reads TGTGCCAGCAGCTCCTACAAATCCACTAGCGGGAGCACCGGGGAGCTGTTTTTT. Encoded protein: CASSSYKSTSGSTGELFF.

This chain links TRBV4-1 with TRBJ1-2; maybe TRBD1 (6 bases). This CDR3 has 17 residues. Trimming removed 0 bases from V and 4 bases from J, with 18 bases in between. Germline CDR1 is MGHRA and CDR2 is YSYEKL. For the CDR3, the DNA is TGCGCCAGCAGCCAAGATTCGGGGGCTAAATCGCCCTATGGCTACACCTTC. Residues: CASSQDSGAKSPYGYTF.

The chain is built from TRBV29-1 and TRBJ2-1; D is possibly TRBD2 (6 bases). The length of the CDR3 is 15 residues. Germline V gives CDR1 SQVTM, CDR2 ANQGSEA. Trimming took off 4 bases at V and 4 bases at J, with 17 bases between the two ends. CDR3 region: CSVGGRGGLYNEQFF. The CDR3 nucleotides read TGCAGCGTTGGTGGTCGGGGAGGATTATACAATGAGCAGTTCTTC.

This sequence joins TRBV6-6 and TRBJ2-2; 9 nucleotides line up with TRBD2. Germline V gene sequence: CDR1 MNHNY, CDR2 SVGAGI (reference sequence). With V trimmed by 4 bases and J by 1 base, 4 bases remained unmatched. The CDR3 is 16 residues long. The CDR3 is CASSSRLAVNTGELFF. CDR3 DNA: TGTGCCAGCAGTTCCCGACTAGCGGTGAACACCGGGGAGCTGTTTTTT.

J is TRBJ1-1 and V is TRBV7-2, with D hard to call. V dropped 0 bases and J dropped 3 bases, with 11 bases sitting between them. The germline gives CDR1 SGHTA, CDR2 FQGNSA. CDR3 length: 15 amino acids. The CDR3 coding sequence is TGTGCCAGCAGCTTAGCGATTGGGGTTGACACTGAAGCTTTCTTT. Translating gives CASSLAIGVDTEAFF.

V and J are TRBV19 and TRBJ2-7; D is undetermined. The CDR3 has 13 amino acids. Between the trimmed V and J ends, which lost 3 bases and 1 base, there was a span of 7 bases. Germline CDR1 reads LNHDA; CDR2 reads SQIVND (reference sequence). In DNA form, the CDR3 reads TGTGCCAGTAGTATCAGTCAGTCCTACGAGCAGTACTTC. Protein: CASSISQSYEQYF.

A remark on this clone: Other DNA sequences in this sample translate to the same CDR3. The chain combines TRBV6-5 with TRBJ2-3, with D unresolved. Deletions cut 0 bases from V and 6 bases from J, with 7 bases between. Germline CDR1 reads MNHEY; CDR2 reads SVGAGI. The CDR3 contains 13 residues. The CDR3 nucleotides read TGTGCCAGCAGTTACTCGATCTCGGATACGCAGTATTTT. It translates to CASSYSISDTQYF.

This sequence joins TRBV30 and TRBJ1-1, with 7 nucleotides matching TRBD1. Unmatched junction bases numbered 4, after V lost 1 base and J lost 8 bases. Germline V lookup: CDR1 GTSNPN, CDR2 SVGIG (reference sequence). This CDR3 is built from 12 residues. The DNA for the CDR3 is TGTGCCTGGAGTGCCTCAGGGGGGGAAGCTTTCTTT. It codes for CAWSASGGEAFF. The complete variable domain, with remaining parts taken from reference TRBV30 and TRBJ1-1, reads SQTIHQWPATLVQPVGSPLSLECTVEGTSNPNLYWYRQAAGRGLQLLFYSVGIGQISSEVPQNLSASRPQDRQFILSSKKLLLSDSGFYLCAWSASGGEAFFGQGTRLTVV.

The chain is built from TRBV2 and TRBJ2-3; 8 nucleotides agree with TRBD1. The germline V gene has CDR1 SNHLY and CDR2 FYNNEI. V shed 3 bases, J shed 2 bases, and the junction held 4 bases outside the gene matches. The CDR3 length is 15 residues. The CDR3 DNA reads as TGTGCCAGCAGTGATCGGGACAGGTTCACAGATACGCAGTATTTT. It is translated as CASSDRDRFTDTQYF.

This clone was found once. The CDR3 is CASASTRSSTEAFF. Written as DNA, the CDR3 is TGTGCCAGCGCCTCGACCCGCTCCTCCACTGAAGCTTTCTTT. The chain has TRBV5-5 and TRBJ1-1, with D hard to call. The CDR3 is 14 amino acids. V was pared by 7 bases and J by 4 bases, with 17 bases between. The V gene's germline CDR1 is SGHKS and CDR2 YYEKEE (reference sequence).

The V call is TRBV5-1, the J call TRBJ2-5; 8 bases agree with TRBD2. The trim removed 4 bases at V and 5 bases at J, leaving 10 bases unmatched. Germline values: CDR1 SGHRS, CDR2 YFSETQ. The CDR3 covers 15 residues. This chain's CDR3 is CASSPAQREYETQYF. The CDR3 DNA follows: TGCGCCAGCAGCCCCGCCCAGCGGGAGTATGAGACCCAGTACTTC.

This clone turned up a few times. The chain uses TRBV5-4 and TRBJ1-5, with D possibly being TRBD1 (6 bases). Germline V CDR1 and CDR2: SGHNT, YYREEE (reference sequence). The CDR3 runs to 15 residues. Trimming shortened V by 5 bases and J by 6 bases, and 18 bases separated the two germline ends. CDR3 in DNA: TGTGCCAGCAGGTTAGGGGGTATTGGGGGTCAGCCCCAGCATTTT. This gives the protein CASRLGGIGGQPQHF. Supplemented by reference TRBV5-4 and TRBJ1-5, the full variable domain reads ETGVTQSPTHLIKTRGQQVTLRCSSQSGHNTVSWYQQALGQGPQFIFQYYREEENGRGNFPPRFSGLQFPNYSSELNVNALELDDSALYLCASRLGGIGGQPQHFGDGTRLSIL.

The chain uses TRBV4-3 and TRBJ2-7; 8 positions agree with TRBD1. The length of the CDR3 is 15 residues. In germline, CDR1 is LGHNA, CDR2 YSLEER. Germline trimming cut 4 bases from V and 3 bases from J; bases unmatched to any gene: 8. The CDR3 reads CASSPRTGPRYEQYF. CDR3 DNA sequence: TGCGCCAGCAGCCCCCGGACAGGGCCTCGCTACGAGCAGTACTTC.

This chain joins TRBV7-9 and TRBJ1-5; D may be TRBD1 (6 bases). V lost 5 bases, J lost 4 bases, and 18 bases lay in between. Germline CDR1 is SEHNR and CDR2 is FQNEAQ (reference sequence). The CDR3 contains 16 residues. The CDR3 DNA follows: TGTGCCAGCAGCCCTATAACAGGGTTTGGAAATCAGCCCCAGCATTTT. Amino acids: CASSPITGFGNQPQHF.

The V call is TRBV27, the J call TRBJ1-1, with D possibly matching TRBD1 (6 bases). Between the trimmed V and J ends, which lost 2 bases and 5 bases, there was a span of 18 bases. The CDR3 contains 16 residues. CDR1 is MNHEY, CDR2 SMNVEV, per germline (reference sequence). CDR3 nucleotides: TGTGCCAGCAGTTTAGCCAGGGGAAGGGTGGGTACTGAAGCTTTCTTT. Translating it yields CASSLARGRVGTEAFF.